The present T cell receptor beta chain was sequenced within a study of T cell responses to AZD1222 COVID-19 vaccine. Findings and caveats of the study: Spike-specific TCR breadth and depth rose after two AZD1222 doses.

Of note for this clone: Its target is not known.

This table comes from immunoSEQ multiplex PCR, and its TCRdb copy is limited to in-frame clones, with some not included. Of some 130,000 clones listed, roughly 88% are singletons. The CDR3 is 17 amino acids. The clonotype originates from an adult who received the AZD1222 COVID-19 vaccine. This sample comprised peripheral blood, obtained 28 days after the second AZD1222 dose. The V gene is TRBV21-1, the J gene TRBJ2-7; TRBD1, the table's D call, lacks a check against the DNA. TRBV21-1 is a listed pseudogene. The CDR3 reads CASASRGTSRTSYEQYF. DNA for the CDR3: TGTGCCAGCGCTTCCAGGGGGACATCCCGGACCTCCTACGAGCAGTACTTC.